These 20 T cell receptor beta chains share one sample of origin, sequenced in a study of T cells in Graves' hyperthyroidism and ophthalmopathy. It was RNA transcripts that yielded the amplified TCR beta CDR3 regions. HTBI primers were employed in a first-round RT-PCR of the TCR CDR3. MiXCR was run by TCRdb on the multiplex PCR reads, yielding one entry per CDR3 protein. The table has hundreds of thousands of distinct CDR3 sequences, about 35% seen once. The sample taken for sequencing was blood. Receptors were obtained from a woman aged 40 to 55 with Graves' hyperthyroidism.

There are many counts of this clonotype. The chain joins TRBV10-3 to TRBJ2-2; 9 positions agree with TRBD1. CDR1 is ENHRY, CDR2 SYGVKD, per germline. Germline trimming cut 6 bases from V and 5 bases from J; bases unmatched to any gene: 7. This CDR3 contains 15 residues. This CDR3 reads CAIRGQGVMTGELFF. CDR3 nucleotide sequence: TGTGCCATCAGGGGACAGGGAGTAATGACCGGGGAGCTGTTTTTT.

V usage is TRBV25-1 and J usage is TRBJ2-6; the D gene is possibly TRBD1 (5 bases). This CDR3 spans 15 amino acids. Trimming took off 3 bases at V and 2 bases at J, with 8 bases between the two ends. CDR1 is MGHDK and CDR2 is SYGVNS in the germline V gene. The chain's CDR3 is CASSDGATGANVLTF. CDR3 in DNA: TGTGCCAGCAGTGATGGGGCTACTGGGGCCAACGTCCTGACTTTC.

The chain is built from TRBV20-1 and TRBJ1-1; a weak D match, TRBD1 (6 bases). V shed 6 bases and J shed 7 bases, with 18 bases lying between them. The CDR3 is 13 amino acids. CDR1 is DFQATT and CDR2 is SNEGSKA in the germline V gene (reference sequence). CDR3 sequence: CSATTGMMIEAFF. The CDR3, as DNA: TGCAGTGCCACAACAGGGATGATGATTGAAGCTTTCTTT.

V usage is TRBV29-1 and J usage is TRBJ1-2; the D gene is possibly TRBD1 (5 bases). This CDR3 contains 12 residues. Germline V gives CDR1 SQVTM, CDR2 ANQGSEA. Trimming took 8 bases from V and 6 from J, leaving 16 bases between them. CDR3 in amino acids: CSRPRQGHGYTF. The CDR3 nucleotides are TGCAGCCGCCCGCGGCAGGGCCATGGCTACACCTTC.

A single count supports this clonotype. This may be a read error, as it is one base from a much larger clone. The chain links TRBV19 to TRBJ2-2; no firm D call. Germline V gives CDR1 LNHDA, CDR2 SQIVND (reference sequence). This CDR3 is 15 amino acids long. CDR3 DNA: TGTGCCAGTACAAACATTCCCACGAACACCAGGGAGCTGTTTTTT. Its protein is CASTNIPTNTRELFF.

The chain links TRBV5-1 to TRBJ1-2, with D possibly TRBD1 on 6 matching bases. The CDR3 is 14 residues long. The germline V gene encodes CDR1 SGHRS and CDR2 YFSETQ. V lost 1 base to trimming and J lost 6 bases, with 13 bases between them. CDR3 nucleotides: TGCGCCAGCAGCTTGTCCCCAGGGGAGAATGGCTACACCTTC. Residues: CASSLSPGENGYTF.

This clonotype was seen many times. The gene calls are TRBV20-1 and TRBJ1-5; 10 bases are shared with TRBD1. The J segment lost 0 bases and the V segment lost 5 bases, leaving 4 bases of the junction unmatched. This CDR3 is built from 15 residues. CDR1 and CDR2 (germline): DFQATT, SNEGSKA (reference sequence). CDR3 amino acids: CSALDRGYSNQPQHF. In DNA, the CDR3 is TGCAGTGCTTTGGACAGGGGGTATAGCAATCAGCCCCAGCATTTT.

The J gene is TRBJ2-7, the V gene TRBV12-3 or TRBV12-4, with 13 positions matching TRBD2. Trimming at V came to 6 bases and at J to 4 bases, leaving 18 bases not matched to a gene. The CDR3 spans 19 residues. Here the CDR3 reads CASSPNRVVGLAGRYEQYF. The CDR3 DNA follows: TGTGCCAGCAGCCCGAACAGGGTCGTGGGACTAGCGGGAAGGTACGAGCAGTACTTC.

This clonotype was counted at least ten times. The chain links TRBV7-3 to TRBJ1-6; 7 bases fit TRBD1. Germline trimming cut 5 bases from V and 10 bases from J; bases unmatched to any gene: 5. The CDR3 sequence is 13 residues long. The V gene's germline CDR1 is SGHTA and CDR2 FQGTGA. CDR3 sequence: CASSPQGQSPLHF. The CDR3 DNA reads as TGTGCCAGCAGCCCACAGGGACAGTCACCCCTCCACTTT.

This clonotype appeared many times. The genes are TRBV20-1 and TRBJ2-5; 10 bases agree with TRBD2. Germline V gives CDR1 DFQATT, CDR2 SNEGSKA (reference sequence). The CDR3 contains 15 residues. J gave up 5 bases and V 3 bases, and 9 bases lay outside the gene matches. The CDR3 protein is CSARSASGSWETQYF. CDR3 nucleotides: TGCAGTGCTAGGTCGGCTAGCGGGAGTTGGGAGACCCAGTACTTC.

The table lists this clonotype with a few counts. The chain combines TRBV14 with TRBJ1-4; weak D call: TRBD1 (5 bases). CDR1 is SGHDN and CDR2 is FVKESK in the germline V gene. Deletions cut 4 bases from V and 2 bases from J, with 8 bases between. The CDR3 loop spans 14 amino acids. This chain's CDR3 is CASSLRQTNEKLFF. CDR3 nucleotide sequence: TGTGCCAGCAGCCTCCGACAGACTAATGAAAAACTGTTTTTT.

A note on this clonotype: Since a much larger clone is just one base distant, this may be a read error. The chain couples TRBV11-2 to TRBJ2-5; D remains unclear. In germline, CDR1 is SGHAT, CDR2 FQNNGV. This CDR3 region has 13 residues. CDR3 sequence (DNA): TGTGCCGGCAGCTCTACTCCCGATGGGACCCAGTACTTC. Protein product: CAGSSTPDGTQYF.

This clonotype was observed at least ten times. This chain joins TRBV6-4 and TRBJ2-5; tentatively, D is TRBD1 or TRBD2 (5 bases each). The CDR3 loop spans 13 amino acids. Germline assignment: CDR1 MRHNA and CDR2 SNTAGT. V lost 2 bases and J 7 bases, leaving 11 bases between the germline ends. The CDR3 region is CASSDEPGRTQYF. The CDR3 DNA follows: TGTGCCAGCAGTGACGAACCAGGGAGGACCCAGTACTTC.

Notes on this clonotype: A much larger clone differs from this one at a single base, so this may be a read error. CDR3 coding DNA: TGTGCCATCAGTGAGAAAGTGGACATCACCGGGGAGCTGTTTTTT. Amino acid sequence: CAISEKVDITGELFF. The chain combines TRBV10-3 with TRBJ2-2; D might be TRBD1 (5 bases). The CDR3 covers 15 residues. Germline V gives CDR1 ENHRY, CDR2 SYGVKD. V lost 2 bases and J lost 4, with 11 bases in between.

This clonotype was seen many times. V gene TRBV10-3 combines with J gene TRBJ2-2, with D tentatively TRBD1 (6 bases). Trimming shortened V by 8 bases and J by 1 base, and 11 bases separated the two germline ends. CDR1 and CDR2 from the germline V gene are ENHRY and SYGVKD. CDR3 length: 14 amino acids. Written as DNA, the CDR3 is TGTGCCATCGGGGCAGGGGAGAACACCGGGGAGCTGTTTTTT. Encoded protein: CAIGAGENTGELFF.

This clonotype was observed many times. This CDR3 reads CASRGNWQGANEQYF. In DNA, the CDR3 is TGTGCCAGTAGGGGGAATTGGCAGGGGGCTAACGAGCAGTACTTC. The genes are TRBV19 and TRBJ2-7, with 8 bases lining up with TRBD1. This CDR3 is built from 15 residues. With V trimmed by 6 bases and J by 5 bases, 12 bases remained unmatched. Germline CDR1 reads LNHDA; CDR2 reads SQIVND (reference sequence).

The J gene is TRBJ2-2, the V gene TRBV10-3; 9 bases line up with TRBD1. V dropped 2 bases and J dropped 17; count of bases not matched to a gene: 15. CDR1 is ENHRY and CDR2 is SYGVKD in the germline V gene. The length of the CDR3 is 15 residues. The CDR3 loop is CAISEKVDRDRDFFF. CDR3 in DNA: TGTGCCATCAGTGAGAAAGTGGACAGGGACAGGGATTTTTTTTTT.

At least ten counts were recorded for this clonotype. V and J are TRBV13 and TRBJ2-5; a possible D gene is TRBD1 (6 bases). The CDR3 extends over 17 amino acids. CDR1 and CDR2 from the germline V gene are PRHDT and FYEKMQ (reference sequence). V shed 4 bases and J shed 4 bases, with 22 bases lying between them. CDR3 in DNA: TGTGCCAGCAGCTCCAACACAGGGTCCCACGATGTAGAGACCCAGTACTTC. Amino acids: CASSSNTGSHDVETQYF.

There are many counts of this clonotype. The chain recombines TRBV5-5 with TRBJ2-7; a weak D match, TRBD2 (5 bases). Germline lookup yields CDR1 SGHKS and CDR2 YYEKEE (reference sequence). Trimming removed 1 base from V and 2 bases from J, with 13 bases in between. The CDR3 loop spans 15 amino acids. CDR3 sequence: CASSLRLAGTYEQYF. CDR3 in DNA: TGTGCCAGCAGCTTGAGGCTAGCTGGAACCTACGAGCAGTACTTC.

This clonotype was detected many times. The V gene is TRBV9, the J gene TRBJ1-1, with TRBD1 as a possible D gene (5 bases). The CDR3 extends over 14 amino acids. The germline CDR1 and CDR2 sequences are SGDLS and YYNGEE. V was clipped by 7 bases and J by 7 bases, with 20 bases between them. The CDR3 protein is CASSRYFGRDEAFF. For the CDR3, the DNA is TGTGCCAGCTCCCGCTATTTCGGCAGGGATGAAGCTTTCTTT.